This entry lists 4 T cell receptor beta chains sequenced from one sample in a study of cytomegalovirus exposure and HLA in healthy donors. Repertoires were generated with immunoSEQ multiplex PCR, while TCRdb's copy carries only in-frame clones and drops some. The sample holds about 63,000 clones, around 90% seen once. The sequenced material came from PBMCs. The receptors stem from a woman under 30 in good health and CMV-seronegative.

The chain joins TRBV10-3 to TRBJ2-7, with D maybe TRBD2 (7 bases). Germline-derived CDR1 and CDR2 are ENHRY and SYGVKD. The V end lost 3 bases, the J end lost 1 base, and 16 bases lay between the germline ends. The CDR3 contains 16 residues. For the CDR3, the DNA is TGTGCCATCAGTGAAATTAGGGGGGGTAGATCCTACGAGCAGTACTTC. Translating gives CAISEIRGGRSYEQYF.

CDR3 bases: TGTGCCAGCAGCCAAGATCATAGTTACGAGCAGTACTTC. The encoded protein is CASSQDHSYEQYF. The genes are TRBV4-2 and TRBJ2-7; the D is unclear. Trimming stripped 0 bases from V and 4 bases from J, with 7 bases between. The CDR3 is 13 amino acids. Germline CDR1 reads LGHNA; CDR2 reads YNFKEQ.

J is TRBJ1-2 and V is TRBV7-9; TRBD1 matches 9 bases. V was clipped by 2 bases and J by 8 bases; unmatched bases: 6. CDR1 and CDR2 (germline): SEHNR, FQNEAQ (reference sequence). The CDR3 has 14 amino acids. CDR3 DNA sequence: TGTGCCAGCAGCTTACTCCGGGACAGGGAAGGCTACACCTTC. This codes for CASSLLRDREGYTF. The full variable domain, with the rest looked up from reference TRBV7-9 and TRBJ1-2, is DTGVSQNPRHKITKRGQNVTFRCDPISEHNRLYWYRQTLGQGPEFLTYFQNEAQLEKSRLLSDRFSAERPKGSFSTLEIQRTEQGDSAMYLCASSLLRDREGYTFGSGTRLTVV.

The chain recombines TRBV15 with TRBJ2-1; TRBD2 matches at 12 bases. The germline gives CDR1 LNHNV, CDR2 YYDKDF (reference sequence). The CDR3 spans 19 residues. Losses at the gene ends were 1 base for V and 10 bases for J; bases not matched to a gene: 17. The CDR3 DNA is TGTGCCACCAGCAGAGGCCCCCCGCACTCTAGCGGGAGGGCCGGGGAGCAGTTCTTC. The encoded protein is CATSRGPPHSSGRAGEQFF.